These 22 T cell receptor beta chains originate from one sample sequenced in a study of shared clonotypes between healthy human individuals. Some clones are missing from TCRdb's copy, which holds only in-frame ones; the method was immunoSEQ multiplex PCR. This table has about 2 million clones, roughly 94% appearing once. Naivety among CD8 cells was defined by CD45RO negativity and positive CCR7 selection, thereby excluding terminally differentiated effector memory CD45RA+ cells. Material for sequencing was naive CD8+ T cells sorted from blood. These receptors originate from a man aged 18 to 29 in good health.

CDR3 loop: CASSQGESHEQYF. CDR3 bases: TGCGCCAGCAGCCAAGGCGAGAGCCACGAGCAGTACTTC. The chain recombines TRBV4-1 with TRBJ2-7, with no clear D. Trimming left V 1 base short and J 5 bases short, with 9 bases between. The CDR3 has 13 residues. From germline, CDR1 is MGHRA and CDR2 YSYEKL.

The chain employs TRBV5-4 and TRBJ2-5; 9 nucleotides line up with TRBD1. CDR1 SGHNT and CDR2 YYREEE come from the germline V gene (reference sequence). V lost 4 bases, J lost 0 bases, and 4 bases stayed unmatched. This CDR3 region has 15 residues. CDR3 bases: TGTGCCAGCAGCCCGGGGACAGGGCACCAAGAGACCCAGTACTTC. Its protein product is CASSPGTGHQETQYF.

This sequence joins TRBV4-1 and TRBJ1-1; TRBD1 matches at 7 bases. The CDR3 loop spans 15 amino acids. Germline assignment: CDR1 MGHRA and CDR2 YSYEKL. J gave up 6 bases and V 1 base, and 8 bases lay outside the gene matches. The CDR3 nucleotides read TGCGCCAGCAGCCAAGCGACAGGGTCTGGTTCTGAAGCTTTCTTT. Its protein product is CASSQATGSGSEAFF.

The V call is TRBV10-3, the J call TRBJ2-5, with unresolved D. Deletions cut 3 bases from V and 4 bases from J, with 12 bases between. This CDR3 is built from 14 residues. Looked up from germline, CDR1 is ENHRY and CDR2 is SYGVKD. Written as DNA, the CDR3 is TGTGCCATCAGTGAATTCCAGGATGGAGAGACCCAGTACTTC. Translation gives CAISEFQDGETQYF.

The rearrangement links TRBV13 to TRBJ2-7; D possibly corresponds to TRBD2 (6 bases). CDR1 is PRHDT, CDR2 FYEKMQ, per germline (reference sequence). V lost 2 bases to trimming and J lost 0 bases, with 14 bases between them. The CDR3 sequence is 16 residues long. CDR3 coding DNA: TGTGCCAGCAGCTTACCAGGGAGCGGGCACTCCTACGAGCAGTACTTC. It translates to CASSLPGSGHSYEQYF.

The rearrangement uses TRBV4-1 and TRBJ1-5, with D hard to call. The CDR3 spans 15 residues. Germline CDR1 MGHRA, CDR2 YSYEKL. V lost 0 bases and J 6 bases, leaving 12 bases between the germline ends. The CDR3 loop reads CASSQELAGVQPQHF. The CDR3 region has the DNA TGCGCCAGCAGCCAAGAGTTAGCTGGGGTTCAGCCCCAGCATTTT.

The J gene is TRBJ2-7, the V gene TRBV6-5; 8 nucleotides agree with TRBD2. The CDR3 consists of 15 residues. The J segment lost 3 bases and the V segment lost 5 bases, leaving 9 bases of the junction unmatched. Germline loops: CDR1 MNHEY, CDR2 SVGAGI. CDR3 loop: CASSPAGGAFYEQYF. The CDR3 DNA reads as TGTGCCAGCAGTCCCGCCGGGGGGGCTTTCTACGAGCAGTACTTC.

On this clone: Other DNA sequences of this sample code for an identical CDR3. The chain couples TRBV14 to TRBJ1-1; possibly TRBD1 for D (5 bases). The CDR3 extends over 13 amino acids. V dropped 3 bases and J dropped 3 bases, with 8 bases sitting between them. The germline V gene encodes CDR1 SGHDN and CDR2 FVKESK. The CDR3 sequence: CASSQWGDTEAFF. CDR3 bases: TGTGCCAGCAGCCAGTGGGGGGACACTGAAGCTTTCTTT. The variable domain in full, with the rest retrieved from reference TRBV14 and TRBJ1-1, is EAGVTQFPSHSVIEKGQTVTLRCDPISGHDNLYWYRRVMGKEIKFLLHFVKESKQDESGMPNNRFLAERTGGTYSTLKVQPAELEDSGVYFCASSQWGDTEAFFGQGTRLTVV.

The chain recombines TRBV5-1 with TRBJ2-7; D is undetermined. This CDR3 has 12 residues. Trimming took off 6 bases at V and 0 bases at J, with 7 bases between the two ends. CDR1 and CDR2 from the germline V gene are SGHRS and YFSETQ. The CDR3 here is CASMGNSYEQYF. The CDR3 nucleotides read TGCGCCAGCATGGGAAACTCCTACGAGCAGTACTTC.

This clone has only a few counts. The DNA of the CDR3 is TGTGCCCGTATGGGGGCCCGAAACACCATATATTTT. Translating it yields CARMGARNTIYF. V usage is TRBV2 and J usage is TRBJ1-3; possibly TRBD1 for D (6 bases). V gave up 11 bases and J gave up 5 bases, with 13 bases separating them. CDR3 length: 12 residues. Germline V gives CDR1 SNHLY, CDR2 FYNNEI.

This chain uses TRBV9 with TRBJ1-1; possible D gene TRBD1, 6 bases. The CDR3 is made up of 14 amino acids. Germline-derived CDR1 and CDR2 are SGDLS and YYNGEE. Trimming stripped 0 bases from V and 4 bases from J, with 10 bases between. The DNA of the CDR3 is TGTGCCAGCAGCGTAGATGGGGGGCCCACTGAAGCTTTCTTT. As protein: CASSVDGGPTEAFF.

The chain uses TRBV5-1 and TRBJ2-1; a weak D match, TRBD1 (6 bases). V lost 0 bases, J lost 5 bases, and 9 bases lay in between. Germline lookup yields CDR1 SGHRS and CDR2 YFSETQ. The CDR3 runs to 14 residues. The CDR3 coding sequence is TGCGCCAGCAGCTTGGCAGGGGAAAACAATGAGCAGTTCTTC. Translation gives CASSLAGENNEQFF.

This chain's CDR3 is CASSFFDANTGELFF. In DNA, the CDR3 is TGCGCCAGCAGCTTTTTTGACGCGAACACCGGGGAGCTGTTTTTT. The chain recombines TRBV5-1 with TRBJ2-2; unclear D gene. This CDR3 spans 15 amino acids. Trimming pared 2 bases from V and 0 bases from J, leaving 8 bases between. CDR1 and CDR2 from the germline V gene are SGHRS and YFSETQ. Using reference TRBV5-1 and TRBJ2-2 for the parts outside the CDR3, the full variable domain is KAGVTQTPRYLIKTRGQQVTLSCSPISGHRSVSWYQQTPGQGLQFLFEYFSETQRNKGNFPGRFSGRQFSNSRSEMNVSTLELGDSALYLCASSFFDANTGELFFGEGSRLTVL.

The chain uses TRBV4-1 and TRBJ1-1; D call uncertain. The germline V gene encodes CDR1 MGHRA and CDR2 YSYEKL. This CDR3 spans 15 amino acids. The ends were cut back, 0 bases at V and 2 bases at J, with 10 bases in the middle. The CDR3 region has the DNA TGCGCCAGCAGCCAAGACGTCGTGGGAAACACTGAAGCTTTCTTT. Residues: CASSQDVVGNTEAFF.

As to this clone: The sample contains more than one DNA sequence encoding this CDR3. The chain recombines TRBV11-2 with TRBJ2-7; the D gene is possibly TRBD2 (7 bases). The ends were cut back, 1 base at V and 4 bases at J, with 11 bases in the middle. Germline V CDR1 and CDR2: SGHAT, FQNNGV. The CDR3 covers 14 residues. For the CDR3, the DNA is TGTGCCAGCAGCTTAGTTGGGGGGGCGTACGAGCAGTACTTC. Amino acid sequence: CASSLVGGAYEQYF.

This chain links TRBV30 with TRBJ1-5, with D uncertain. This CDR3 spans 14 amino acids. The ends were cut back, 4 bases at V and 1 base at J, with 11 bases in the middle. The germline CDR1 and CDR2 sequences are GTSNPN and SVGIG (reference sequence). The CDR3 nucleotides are TGTGCCTGGAAGCCGGACGCGAGCAATCAGCCCCAGCATTTT. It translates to CAWKPDASNQPQHF.

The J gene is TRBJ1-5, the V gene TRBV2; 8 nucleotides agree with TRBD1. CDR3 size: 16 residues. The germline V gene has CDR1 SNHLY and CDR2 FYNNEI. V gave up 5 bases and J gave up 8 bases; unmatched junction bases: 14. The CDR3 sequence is CASSHPKDRDYEPQHF. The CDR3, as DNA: TGTGCCAGCAGTCACCCCAAGGACAGGGATTACGAGCCCCAGCATTTT. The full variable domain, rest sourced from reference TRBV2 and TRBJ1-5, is EPEVTQTPSHQVTQMGQEVILRCVPISNHLYFYWYRQILGQKVEFLVSFYNNEISEKSEIFDDQFSVERPDGSNFTLKIRSTKLEDSAMYFCASSHPKDRDYEPQHFGDGTRLSIL.

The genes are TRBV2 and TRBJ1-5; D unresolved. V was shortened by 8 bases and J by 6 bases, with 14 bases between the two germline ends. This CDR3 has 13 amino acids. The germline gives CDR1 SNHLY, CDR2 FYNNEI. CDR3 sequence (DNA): TGTGCCAGCTCGACCGAATGGGGTCAGCCCCAGCATTTT. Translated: CASSTEWGQPQHF.

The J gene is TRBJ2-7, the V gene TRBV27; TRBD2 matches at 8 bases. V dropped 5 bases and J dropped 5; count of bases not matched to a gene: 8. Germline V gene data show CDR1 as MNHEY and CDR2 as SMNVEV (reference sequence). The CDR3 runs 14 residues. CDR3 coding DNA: TGTGCCAGCAGTGAACGGCACGGGGGGGACGAGCAGTACTTC. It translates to CASSERHGGDEQYF.

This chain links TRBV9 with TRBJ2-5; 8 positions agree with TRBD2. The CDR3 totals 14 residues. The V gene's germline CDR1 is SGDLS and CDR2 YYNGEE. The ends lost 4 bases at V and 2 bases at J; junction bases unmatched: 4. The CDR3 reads CASSRTGGQETQYF. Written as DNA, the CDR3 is TGTGCCAGCAGCCGTACGGGGGGGCAAGAGACCCAGTACTTC. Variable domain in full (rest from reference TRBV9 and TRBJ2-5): DSGVTQTPKHLITATGQRVTLRCSPRSGDLSVYWYQQSLDQGLQFLIQYYNGEERAKGNILERFSAQQFPDLHSELNLSSLELGDSALYFCASSRTGGQETQYFGPGTRLLVL.

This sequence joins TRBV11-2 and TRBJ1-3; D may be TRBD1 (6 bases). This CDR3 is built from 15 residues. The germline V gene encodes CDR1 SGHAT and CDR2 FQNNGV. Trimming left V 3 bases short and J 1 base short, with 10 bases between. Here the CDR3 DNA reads TGTGCCAGCAGCTTTGGACAGAGTTCTGGAAACACCATATATTTT. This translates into CASSFGQSSGNTIYF.

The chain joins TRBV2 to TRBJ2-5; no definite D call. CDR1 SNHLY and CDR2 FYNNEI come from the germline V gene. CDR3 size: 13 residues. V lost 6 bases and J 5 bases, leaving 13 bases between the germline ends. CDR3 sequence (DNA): TGTGCCAGCAGCTCGCCTAATTGGGAGACCCAGTACTTC. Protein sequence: CASSSPNWETQYF.